The clone carrying this T cell receptor beta chain was detected only a few times. Its antigen is unknown. The record originates from a study of prognosis after radiotherapy for stage I lung cancer. Study-wide background: Between April 2018 and early 2019, patients with stage I non-small cell lung cancer were enrolled. General study points: The study found lower Shannon entropy after stereotactic body radiation therapy in patients who developed distant metastases.

Genomic DNA provided the template from which TCR beta CDR3 was amplified by two-round multiplex PCR. Every TRBV and TRBJ gene had its own specific primer in first-round PCR. MiXCR was run by TCRdb on the multiplex PCR reads, yielding one entry per CDR3 protein. The sample lists 30,000 to 40,000 distinct CDR3 sequences, under 40% occurring once. The germline gives CDR1 MNHEY, CDR2 SVGEGT. Trimming removed 4 bases at V and 8 bases at J, with 17 bases between. CDR3 length equals 14 residues. This chain joins TRBV6-2 or TRBV6-3 and TRBJ1-2; D is undetermined. The TCR comes from a donor aged 50 or older with non-small cell lung cancer. The source was PBMCs, collected before or after stereotactic body radiation therapy (not recorded which). The CDR3 loop is CASSSLTTALGYTF. In nucleotides, the CDR3 is TGTGCCAGCAGTTCCCTTACCACAGCCTTGGGCTACACCTTC.